This is a list of T cell receptor beta chains from one sample in a study of blood T cell repertoires in COVID-19. Sequencing used immunoSEQ multiplex PCR; TCRdb keeps in-frame clones, though not all of them. Here the sample spans a few hundred thousand clones, 91% being singletons. The sequenced sample consisted of peripheral blood. The receptor set was obtained from a young adult with COVID-19, enrolled during active disease. Each CDR3 is given with its conserved first and last residue. The order of the fields is V gene, J gene, D gene, clone size, CDR3 DNA, CDR3 protein. The D gene is left open where the match is weak. Size tells how often a clone was seen (once, few, many) or the class of an expanded clone, and some rows leave it out.

v_call: TRBV7-2; j_call: TRBJ2-1; d_call: TRBD2; clone_size: .; cdr3_nt: TGTGCCAGCCAATCGGTCACTAGCGGCCTCAATGAGCAGTTCTTC; cdr3_aa: CASQSVTSGLNEQFF
v_call: TRBV7-9; j_call: TRBJ1-1; d_call: TRBD1; clone_size: .; cdr3_nt: TGTGCCAGCAGCGCGTCCGGGACAGGGAGCCCTGAAGCTTTCTTT; cdr3_aa: CASSASGTGSPEAFF
v_call: TRBV28; j_call: TRBJ2-7; d_call: TRBD2; clone_size: .; cdr3_nt: TGTGCCAGCAGTACACCTAGCGGGCAGACCTACGAGCAGTACTTC; cdr3_aa: CASSTPSGQTYEQYF
v_call: TRBV11-1; j_call: TRBJ2-7; d_call: .; clone_size: .; cdr3_nt: TGTGCCAGCAGCTCAGCCAGGGACAACTACGAGCAGTACTTC; cdr3_aa: CASSSARDNYEQYF
v_call: TRBV11-2; j_call: TRBJ2-5; d_call: TRBD2; clone_size: .; cdr3_nt: TGTGCCAGCAGCGGAACACTAGCGGGAGGAGAGACCCAGTACTTC; cdr3_aa: CASSGTLAGGETQYF
v_call: TRBV5-1; j_call: TRBJ1-2; d_call: TRBD1; clone_size: .; cdr3_nt: TGCGCCTCCCGACAGGGAAGCCCTCTGGAGGGCTACACCTTC; cdr3_aa: CASRQGSPLEGYTF
v_call: TRBV3-1/TRBV3-2; j_call: TRBJ2-5; d_call: TRBD2; clone_size: once; cdr3_nt: TGTGCCAGCAGCCGACTAGCGGGAGGCGCGGAGACCCAGTACTTC; cdr3_aa: CASSRLAGGAETQYF
v_call: TRBV12-5; j_call: TRBJ2-1; d_call: TRBD1; clone_size: .; cdr3_nt: TGTGCTAGTGGTTTGAAACAGGGGGTCTACAATGAGCAGTTCTTC; cdr3_aa: CASGLKQGVYNEQFF
v_call: TRBV7-9; j_call: TRBJ1-2; d_call: TRBD1; clone_size: .; cdr3_nt: TGTGCCAGCACCGGGGACAGGGGGCATCTATATGGCTACACCTTC; cdr3_aa: CASTGDRGHLYGYTF
v_call: TRBV12-5; j_call: TRBJ2-3; d_call: .; clone_size: .; cdr3_nt: TGTGCTAGTGGTTTGGGGACTGGAAGCACAGATACGCAGTATTTT; cdr3_aa: CASGLGTGSTDTQYF
v_call: TRBV28; j_call: TRBJ1-5; d_call: TRBD1; clone_size: .; cdr3_nt: TGTGCCAGCAGTTCTCCTGTAAGGGGGCGGACCGCCATAAGTCAGCCCCAGCATTTT; cdr3_aa: CASSSPVRGRTAISQPQHF
v_call: TRBV21-1; j_call: TRBJ2-1; d_call: .; clone_size: .; cdr3_nt: TGTGCCAGCAGCAAAGATCGATTAGGGACTCTAGAGCCTTGGGCGAGATACAATGAGCAGTTCTTC; cdr3_aa: CASSKDRLGTLEPWARYNEQFF
v_call: TRBV6-1; j_call: TRBJ2-1; d_call: .; clone_size: once; cdr3_nt: TGTGCCAGCAGTGAATATCCCAATGAGCAGTTCTTC; cdr3_aa: CASSEYPNEQFF
v_call: TRBV30; j_call: TRBJ2-1; d_call: TRBD2; clone_size: .; cdr3_nt: TGTGCCTGCTTCCGCGCGGGAGTTAATGAGCAGTTCTTC; cdr3_aa: CACFRAGVNEQFF
v_call: TRBV6-2/TRBV6-3; j_call: TRBJ1-6; d_call: TRBD1; clone_size: .; cdr3_nt: TGTGCCAGCAGTCTCCTTCGGACAGGGAGCTCACCCCTCCACTTT; cdr3_aa: CASSLLRTGSSPLHF
v_call: TRBV6-5; j_call: TRBJ1-3; d_call: .; clone_size: once; cdr3_nt: TGTGCCGCAGCGGCGGGGCCTCCCTCTGGAAACACCATATATTTT; cdr3_aa: CAAAAGPPSGNTIYF
v_call: TRBV19; j_call: TRBJ1-1; d_call: TRBD1; clone_size: .; cdr3_nt: TGTGCCAGTAGTGACAGGGGGTCCACTGAAGCTTTCTTT; cdr3_aa: CASSDRGSTEAFF
v_call: TRBV13; j_call: TRBJ1-1; d_call: .; clone_size: .; cdr3_nt: TGTGCCAGCAGCCCAGAGCGCACTGAAGCTTTCTTT; cdr3_aa: CASSPERTEAFF
v_call: TRBV7-9; j_call: TRBJ2-7; d_call: TRBD1; clone_size: .; cdr3_nt: TGTGCCACCACAGGGGCTCTTAGCTCCTACGAGCAGTACTTC; cdr3_aa: CATTGALSSYEQYF
v_call: TRBV7-2; j_call: TRBJ2-1; d_call: .; clone_size: .; cdr3_nt: TGTGCCAGCAGTATCTCGTGGGGACAACTTTACAATGAGCAGTTCTTC; cdr3_aa: CASSISWGQLYNEQFF
v_call: TRBV18; j_call: TRBJ2-6; d_call: .; clone_size: .; cdr3_nt: TGTGCCAGCTCACCGGTGGACACCTCCAGGAACGGGGCCAACGTCCTGACTTTC; cdr3_aa: CASSPVDTSRNGANVLTF
v_call: TRBV6-5; j_call: TRBJ1-5; d_call: .; clone_size: once; cdr3_nt: TGTGCCAGCAGTTTAAGTGGGGGGGAGAGTCAGCCCCAGCATTTT; cdr3_aa: CASSLSGGESQPQHF
v_call: TRBV2; j_call: TRBJ1-6; d_call: TRBD1; clone_size: .; cdr3_nt: TGTGCCAGCAGCACGGACAGGGGTTCACCCCTCCACTTT; cdr3_aa: CASSTDRGSPLHF
v_call: TRBV7-9; j_call: TRBJ2-2; d_call: .; clone_size: .; cdr3_nt: TGTGCCAGCAGCCCGGACACGAACACCGGGGAGCTGTTTTTT; cdr3_aa: CASSPDTNTGELFF
v_call: TRBV4-1; j_call: TRBJ1-2; d_call: TRBD1; clone_size: .; cdr3_nt: TGCGCCAGCAGCCAAGGTGGGACAGGGAACTATGGCTACACCTTC; cdr3_aa: CASSQGGTGNYGYTF
v_call: TRBV11-2; j_call: TRBJ1-2; d_call: .; clone_size: .; cdr3_nt: TGTGCCAGCAACCATTACCGAGAGGGCATCAAATATGGCTACACCTTC; cdr3_aa: CASNHYREGIKYGYTF
v_call: TRBV5-8; j_call: TRBJ1-2; d_call: .; clone_size: .; cdr3_nt: TGTGCCAGCAGCATCGCGTATGGCTACACCTTC; cdr3_aa: CASSIAYGYTF
v_call: TRBV3-1/TRBV3-2; j_call: TRBJ2-3; d_call: TRBD2; clone_size: .; cdr3_nt: TGTGCCAGCAGCCAAGTCGGACTAGCGGGAGGGGTCCGAAGCACAGATACGCAGTATTTT; cdr3_aa: CASSQVGLAGGVRSTDTQYF
v_call: TRBV10-3; j_call: TRBJ2-1; d_call: TRBD2; clone_size: .; cdr3_nt: TGTGCCATCAGTGAGCTGGGACTAGCGGGACATGAGCAGTTCTTC; cdr3_aa: CAISELGLAGHEQFF
v_call: TRBV19; j_call: TRBJ1-1; d_call: TRBD1; clone_size: .; cdr3_nt: TGTGCCAGTAGTATTACAGGGGGCATGAACACTGAAGCTTTCTTT; cdr3_aa: CASSITGGMNTEAFF
v_call: TRBV10-3; j_call: TRBJ2-6; d_call: TRBD1; clone_size: .; cdr3_nt: TGTGCCATCAGTGCTACAGGGGGTGCTGGGGCCAACGTCCTGACTTTC; cdr3_aa: CAISATGGAGANVLTF
v_call: TRBV5-5; j_call: TRBJ2-7; d_call: .; clone_size: .; cdr3_nt: TGTGCCAGCAGGGTGGCCGGGACTGATTACTACGAGCAGTACTTC; cdr3_aa: CASRVAGTDYYEQYF
v_call: TRBV7-2; j_call: TRBJ1-2; d_call: .; clone_size: .; cdr3_nt: TGTGCCAGCAGCCCATCGGAAGCAGATCTCAGGGGAGATAACTATGGCTACACCTTC; cdr3_aa: CASSPSEADLRGDNYGYTF
v_call: TRBV5-1; j_call: TRBJ1-2; d_call: TRBD1; clone_size: .; cdr3_nt: TGCGCCAGCAGCTTGAAGGGACAGGGGAATGGCTACACCTTC; cdr3_aa: CASSLKGQGNGYTF
v_call: TRBV19; j_call: TRBJ2-5; d_call: TRBD1; clone_size: .; cdr3_nt: TGTGCCAGTAGTCCCCGCCCGACAGGGAAAGAGACCCAGTACTTC; cdr3_aa: CASSPRPTGKETQYF
v_call: TRBV24-1; j_call: TRBJ2-3; d_call: .; clone_size: .; cdr3_nt: TGTGCCACCAGTGATATGAGTAGCACAGATACGCAGTATTTT; cdr3_aa: CATSDMSSTDTQYF
v_call: TRBV6-5; j_call: TRBJ1-4; d_call: .; clone_size: .; cdr3_nt: TGTGCCAGCAGTCCTGGAGGGAATAATGAAAAACTGTTTTTT; cdr3_aa: CASSPGGNNEKLFF
v_call: TRBV5-6; j_call: TRBJ2-7; d_call: .; clone_size: .; cdr3_nt: TGTGCCAGCAGCTTTGGGCCGGGAGAGCAGTACTTC; cdr3_aa: CASSFGPGEQYF
v_call: TRBV2; j_call: TRBJ1-5; d_call: .; clone_size: .; cdr3_nt: TGTGCCAGCAGGGAAGGCAGGAATAGCAATCAGCCCCAGCATTTT; cdr3_aa: CASREGRNSNQPQHF
v_call: TRBV10-2; j_call: TRBJ2-7; d_call: TRBD2; clone_size: .; cdr3_nt: TGCGCCAGCGGGGGGGATTACGAGCAGTACTTC; cdr3_aa: CASGGDYEQYF
v_call: TRBV7-9; j_call: TRBJ2-2; d_call: .; clone_size: .; cdr3_nt: TGTGCCAGCAGCTCCGATAGCGGGAACACCGGGGAGCTGTTTTTT; cdr3_aa: CASSSDSGNTGELFF
v_call: TRBV7-9; j_call: TRBJ1-6; d_call: .; clone_size: .; cdr3_nt: TGTGCCAGCAGCCCCCCGGGTGCGCAGCCACCCCTCCACTTT; cdr3_aa: CASSPPGAQPPLHF
v_call: TRBV3-1/TRBV3-2; j_call: TRBJ2-3; d_call: .; clone_size: .; cdr3_nt: TGTGCCAGCAGCCCTCTGGGCTTAGAACCAGATACGCAGTATTTT; cdr3_aa: CASSPLGLEPDTQYF
v_call: TRBV5-1; j_call: TRBJ2-1; d_call: .; clone_size: .; cdr3_nt: TGCGCCAGCAGCTTGGCTCCGCCCGGCCTTACCCTCTCGGGTGAGCAGTTCTTC; cdr3_aa: CASSLAPPGLTLSGEQFF
v_call: TRBV5-4; j_call: TRBJ2-3; d_call: .; clone_size: .; cdr3_nt: TGTGCCAGCAGCTTGGCCAGTCTCTCAGGGCCACACACAGATACGCAGTATTTT; cdr3_aa: CASSLASLSGPHTDTQYF
v_call: TRBV4-3; j_call: TRBJ2-1; d_call: .; clone_size: .; cdr3_nt: TGCGCCAGCAGTTTCGGAGGGTGGGGTGTAGAGCAGTTCTTC; cdr3_aa: CASSFGGWGVEQFF
v_call: TRBV12-3/TRBV12-4; j_call: TRBJ1-5; d_call: .; clone_size: .; cdr3_nt: TGTGCCAGCAGTTTACACCGGAATCAGCCCCAGCATTTT; cdr3_aa: CASSLHRNQPQHF
v_call: TRBV4-1; j_call: TRBJ2-1; d_call: TRBD2; clone_size: .; cdr3_nt: TGCGCCAGCAGCCAAGGGGGACTAGCGGGTCGTACCCGCAATGAGCAGTTCTTC; cdr3_aa: CASSQGGLAGRTRNEQFF
v_call: TRBV10-2; j_call: TRBJ2-4; d_call: TRBD2; clone_size: .; cdr3_nt: TGCGCCAGCAGTGAGACTAGCGGAAACATTCAGTACTTC; cdr3_aa: CASSETSGNIQYF
v_call: TRBV25-1; j_call: TRBJ2-5; d_call: TRBD2; clone_size: .; cdr3_nt: TGTGCCAGCAGTCCCCCACTAGCGGGGGTAGAGACCCAGTACTTC; cdr3_aa: CASSPPLAGVETQYF
v_call: TRBV5-1; j_call: TRBJ2-3; d_call: TRBD1; clone_size: .; cdr3_nt: TGCGCCAGCAGCTTGGACAGGGGCGTTGGCACAGATACGCAGTATTTT; cdr3_aa: CASSLDRGVGTDTQYF
v_call: TRBV6-5; j_call: TRBJ1-5; d_call: .; clone_size: .; cdr3_nt: TGTGCCAGCCGTAGGACACTTAGCAATCAGCCCCAGCATTTT; cdr3_aa: CASRRTLSNQPQHF
v_call: TRBV7-2; j_call: TRBJ2-1; d_call: TRBD2; clone_size: .; cdr3_nt: TGTGCCAGCAGCTTGGGGACTAGCGGGAGTACTGAGCAGTTCTTC; cdr3_aa: CASSLGTSGSTEQFF
v_call: TRBV12-3/TRBV12-4; j_call: TRBJ2-7; d_call: .; clone_size: once; cdr3_nt: TGTGCCAGCAGTTTTGACAGCTCCTACGAGCAGTACTTC; cdr3_aa: CASSFDSSYEQYF